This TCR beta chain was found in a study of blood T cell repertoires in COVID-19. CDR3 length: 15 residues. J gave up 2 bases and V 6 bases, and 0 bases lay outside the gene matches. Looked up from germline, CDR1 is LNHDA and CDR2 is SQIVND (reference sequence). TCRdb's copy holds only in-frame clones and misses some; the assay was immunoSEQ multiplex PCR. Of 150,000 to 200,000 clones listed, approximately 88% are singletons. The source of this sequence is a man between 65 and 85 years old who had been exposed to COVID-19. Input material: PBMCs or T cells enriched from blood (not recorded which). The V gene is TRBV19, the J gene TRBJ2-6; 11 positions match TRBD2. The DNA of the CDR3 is TGTGCCAGTAGACTAGCGGGGGCTGGGGCCAACGTCCTGACTTTC. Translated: CASRLAGAGANVLTF.